Presented here are 7 T cell receptor beta chains from one specimen sequenced in a study of blood T cells in healthy people across ages. The use of a sample-barcoded 5' primer and a J-beta primer mix characterized a second PCR of about 6 to 11 cycles. TCRdb reanalysed the 5' RACE reads using MiXCR and keeps one entry per CDR3 protein. The sample yields about 1,500,000 distinct CDR3 sequences, 28% seen once. Sequencing was performed on blood. These receptors were collected from a woman aged 25 to 39 in good health.

This chain uses TRBV25-1 with TRBJ1-5, with D unclear. The CDR3 runs to 14 residues. Trimming shortened V by 2 bases and J by 9 bases, and 14 bases separated the two germline ends. In germline, CDR1 is MGHDK, CDR2 SYGVNS. CDR3 protein: CASSEIALERPQHF. CDR3 bases: TGTGCCAGCAGTGAAATAGCCCTGGAGCGGCCCCAGCATTTT.

The chain employs TRBV5-1 and TRBJ1-4, with a weak D call TRBD1 (5 bases). This CDR3 is 16 amino acids long. V was pared by 7 bases and J by 5 bases, with 21 bases between. Germline CDR1 SGHRS, CDR2 YFSETQ. CDR3 bases: TGCGCCAGCGGAGGATCTGGGACGCCGGAAAATGAAAAACTGTTTTTT. Translating it yields CASGGSGTPENEKLFF.

This clonotype was seen a few times. This rearrangement joins TRBV12-3 or TRBV12-4 to TRBJ2-1, with D tentatively TRBD1 or TRBD2 (7 bases each). The CDR3 is 14 amino acids. The V gene lost 3 bases and the J gene lost 8 bases, with 14 bases spanning the gap. In DNA form, the CDR3 reads TGTGCCAGCAGTTTGGGCAGGGGGGGGGATGAGCAGTTCTTC. This encodes CASSLGRGGDEQFF.

This clonotype showed up just a few times. The V call is TRBV10-3, the J call TRBJ2-5; 7 nucleotides align to TRBD2. In germline, CDR1 is ENHRY, CDR2 SYGVKD. CDR3 length: 15 amino acids. V dropped 2 bases and J dropped 3; count of bases not matched to a gene: 6. In DNA form, the CDR3 reads TGTGCCATCAGTGAGCCCGGGACTACAGAAGAGACCCAGTACTTC. This codes for CAISEPGTTEETQYF.

This clonotype was counted many times. The V call is TRBV7-2, the J call TRBJ2-1; the D gene is possibly TRBD2 (5 bases). The V and J ends lost 1 base and 7 bases respectively, with 11 bases between them. Germline V gene sequence: CDR1 SGHTA, CDR2 FQGNSA. This CDR3 contains 14 residues. The CDR3, as DNA: TGTGCCAGCAGCTTAGGACTACGGTCGAATGAGCAGTTCTTC. Its protein is CASSLGLRSNEQFF.

This clonotype has more than one count but fewer than ten. CDR3 protein: CATKNAGEETQYF. As DNA, the CDR3 is TGTGCCACCAAAAATGCGGGAGAAGAGACCCAGTACTTC. This chain connects TRBV10-3 to TRBJ2-5; 7 nucleotides line up with TRBD2. Germline V CDR1 and CDR2: ENHRY, SYGVKD. This CDR3 is 13 amino acids long. The junction had 8 bases not matched to a gene; V was cut back by 10 bases and J by 3 bases.

With respect to this clonotype: This could be a read error, since a much larger clone is one nucleotide away. The chain couples TRBV5-1 to TRBJ1-2, with TRBD1 identical over 8 bases. CDR1 and CDR2 (germline): SGHRS, YFSETQ. With V trimmed by 1 base and J by 6 bases, 5 bases remained unmatched. This CDR3 comprises 14 residues. Written as DNA, the CDR3 is TGCGCCAGCAGCTTGACAGGGGGGGCCCATGGCTACACCTTC. Encoded protein: CASSLTGGAHGYTF. The variable domain in full, with the rest retrieved from reference TRBV5-1 and TRBJ1-2, is KAGVTQTPRYLIKTRGQQVTLSCSPISGHRSVSWYQQTPGQGLQFLFEYFSETQRNKGNFPGRFSGRQFSNSRSEMNVSTLELGDSALYLCASSLTGGAHGYTFGSGTRLTVV.